These 25 T cell receptor beta chains were sequenced from one sample in a study of Ad26.COV2.S vaccination and SARS-CoV-2 variants. The treatment denotes: about 20 received Ad26.COV2.S at low or high dose, single or two shots; roughly five received placebo; per-sample allocation not given. The samples were gathered on day 63 after the first injection of vaccine or placebo. Some clones are missing from TCRdb's copy, which holds only in-frame ones; the method was immunoSEQ multiplex PCR. The sample contains about 430,000 clones, around 90% of which appear only once. The sequenced sample was peripheral blood, obtained in a trial of Ad26.COV2.S vaccine versus placebo. These receptors originate from a person between 18 and 60 years old who received the Ad26.COV2.S COVID-19 vaccine or a placebo.

The rearrangement uses TRBV5-1 and TRBJ2-7; D may be TRBD1 or TRBD2 (6 bases each). This CDR3 spans 15 amino acids. V was shortened by 0 bases and J by 5 bases, with 15 bases between the two germline ends. The V gene's germline CDR1 is SGHRS and CDR2 YFSETQ. The CDR3 bases are TGCGCCAGCAGCTTGGGGGACATTGGGGAGGACGAGCAGTACTTC. Encoded protein: CASSLGDIGEDEQYF.

V is TRBV6-5 and J is TRBJ1-2; D unresolved. The V end lost 2 bases, the J end lost 4 bases, and 8 bases lay between the germline ends. The CDR3 length is 13 residues. Germline V lookup: CDR1 MNHEY, CDR2 SVGAGI. The CDR3 protein is CASSYGPRYGYTF. The CDR3, as DNA: TGTGCCAGCAGTTACGGGCCCCGCTATGGCTACACCTTC.

This rearrangement joins TRBV3-1 (or the pseudogene TRBV3-2) to TRBJ1-1, with 9 bases that match TRBD1. This CDR3 comprises 15 residues. In germline, CDR1 is LGHDT, CDR2 YNNKEL (reference sequence). Trimming took 4 bases from V and 5 from J; bases not matched to a gene: 8. The DNA for the CDR3 is TGTGCCAGCAGCCTACAGGGGGCTAGAGGGACTGAAGCTTTCTTT. This codes for CASSLQGARGTEAFF.

This clone has a single count. This chain uses TRBV27 with TRBJ2-7; D ambiguous. CDR1 is MNHEY, CDR2 SMNVEV, per germline (reference sequence). This CDR3 contains 15 residues. V was clipped by 5 bases and J by 7 bases, with 21 bases between them. This CDR3 reads CASSPLDRTLGEQYF. CDR3 in DNA: TGTGCCAGCAGTCCTCTGGACCGGACCCTTGGAGAGCAGTACTTC.

The chain carries TRBV5-1 and TRBJ2-1; 8 positions agree with TRBD1. Trimming took 6 bases from V and 9 from J; bases not matched to a gene: 17. This CDR3 region has 16 residues. The germline gives CDR1 SGHRS, CDR2 YFSETQ. The DNA of the CDR3 is TGCGCCAGCAACCCGACAGGGGTGGGACCCCCTGCTGAGCAGTTCTTC. Translated: CASNPTGVGPPAEQFF.

The chain links TRBV6-4 to TRBJ2-3, with D uncertain. V was trimmed by 3 bases and J by 8 bases, leaving 12 bases between them. The germline V gene has CDR1 MRHNA and CDR2 SNTAGT. The CDR3 totals 13 residues. The CDR3 DNA is TGTGCCAGCAGTGATTGGCAGGACGGTACGCAGTATTTT. Protein product: CASSDWQDGTQYF.

This clone was detected a few times. The CDR3 protein is CASSVQGAPGEQYF. CDR3 DNA sequence: TGTGCCAGCAGCGTACAGGGGGCGCCAGGCGAGCAGTACTTC. J is TRBJ2-7 and V is TRBV9; 8 bases fit TRBD1. This CDR3 is 14 amino acids long. J lost 6 bases, V lost 1 base, and 6 bases had no gene match. Per the germline V gene, CDR1 is SGDLS and CDR2 is YYNGEE. Supplemented by reference TRBV9 and TRBJ2-7, the full variable domain reads DSGVTQTPKHLITATGQRVTLRCSPRSGDLSVYWYQQSLDQGLQFLIQYYNGEERAKGNILERFSAQQFPDLHSELNLSSLELGDSALYFCASSVQGAPGEQYFGPGTRLTVT.

This chain connects TRBV28 to TRBJ2-3; TRBD2 might be the D (5 bases). V was trimmed by 7 bases and J by 2 bases, leaving 13 bases between them. The CDR3 is 14 amino acids. Germline lookup yields CDR1 MDHEN and CDR2 SYDVKM. DNA of the CDR3: TGTGCCAGCACCGGAGGTCCCTTCACAGATACGCAGTATTTT. Its translation: CASTGGPFTDTQYF.

This sequence joins TRBV11-2 and TRBJ2-3; TRBD2 aligns across 9 bases. The CDR3 length is 17 residues. V lost 6 bases to trimming and J lost 6 bases; unmatched junction nucleotides: 16. Germline V lookup: CDR1 SGHAT, CDR2 FQNNGV. For the CDR3, the DNA is TGTGCCAGCAGTCAGGGGGTGGGCCTAGCGGGATGGGATACGCAGTATTTT. This codes for CASSQGVGLAGWDTQYF.

In this sample, this clone turned up a few times. The rearrangement links TRBV19 to TRBJ1-5; D not resolved. The CDR3 is 13 residues long. Trimming shortened V by 3 bases and J by 5 bases, and 8 bases separated the two germline ends. Germline V CDR1 and CDR2: LNHDA, SQIVND (reference sequence). The CDR3 bases are TGTGCCAGTAGTATGAGGCGACATCAGCCCCAGCATTTT. Translation gives CASSMRRHQPQHF.

The CDR3 here is CASRRSGTGYNEQFF. The CDR3 DNA reads TGTGCCAGCAGGAGATCCGGGACAGGCTACAATGAGCAGTTCTTC. The rearrangement links TRBV6-5 to TRBJ2-1; TRBD1 agrees at 8 bases. V trimming: 6 bases; J trimming: 3 bases; junction bases outside the gene matches: 7. This CDR3 contains 15 residues. CDR1 and CDR2 (germline): MNHEY, SVGAGI.

The chain employs TRBV21-1 and TRBJ2-3; the table's TRBD2 call for D was not verified on the DNA. TRBV21-1 has pseudogene status. The CDR3 loop spans 15 amino acids. CDR3 protein: CASSKVSGRADTQYF. The CDR3 bases are TGTGCCAGCAGCAAAGTTAGCGGGAGAGCAGATACGCAGTATTTT.

The V and J genes are TRBV5-6 and TRBJ1-1; no definite D call. The length of the CDR3 is 15 residues. Germline CDR1 and CDR2: SGHDT and YYEEEE. V was clipped by 1 base and J by 0 bases, with 10 bases between them. CDR3 nucleotide sequence: TGTGCCAGCAGCTTGAGGGCCAGTCTGAACACTGAAGCTTTCTTT. It yields the protein CASSLRASLNTEAFF.

V and J are TRBV7-9 and TRBJ2-1, with D unresolved. The V and J ends lost 3 bases and 3 bases respectively, with 3 bases between them. The CDR3 loop spans 12 amino acids. Germline CDR1 is SEHNR and CDR2 is FQNEAQ (reference sequence). This CDR3 is CASSFSYNEQFF. CDR3 in DNA: TGTGCCAGCAGCTTTAGCTACAATGAGCAGTTCTTC. Full variable domain (rest looked up from reference TRBV7-9 and TRBJ2-1): DTGVSQNPRHKITKRGQNVTFRCDPISEHNRLYWYRQTLGQGPEFLTYFQNEAQLEKSRLLSDRFSAERPKGSFSTLEIQRTEQGDSAMYLCASSFSYNEQFFGPGTRLTVL.

The chain carries TRBV28 and TRBJ1-4; TRBD1 matches at 7 bases. V dropped 4 bases and J dropped 5; count of bases not matched to a gene: 10. The CDR3 runs 16 residues. The germline gives CDR1 MDHEN, CDR2 SYDVKM. This CDR3 reads CASSSSGQVLNEKLFF. As DNA, the CDR3 is TGTGCCAGCAGTTCATCCGGACAGGTGTTAAATGAAAAACTGTTTTTT.

This rearrangement joins TRBV30 to TRBJ2-1; weak D call: TRBD1 (6 bases). From germline, CDR1 is GTSNPN and CDR2 SVGIG (reference sequence). There are 18 residues in the CDR3. V lost 1 base and J lost 0, with 19 bases in between. The CDR3 region is CAWSARPGASFSYNEQFF. In DNA, the CDR3 is TGTGCCTGGAGTGCCCGACCAGGGGCCAGCTTCTCCTACAATGAGCAGTTCTTC. Full variable domain (remainder filled in from reference TRBV30 and TRBJ2-1): SQTIHQWPATLVQPVGSPLSLECTVEGTSNPNLYWYRQAAGRGLQLLFYSVGIGQISSEVPQNLSASRPQDRQFILSSKKLLLSDSGFYLCAWSARPGASFSYNEQFFGPGTRLTVL.

The CDR3 coding sequence is TGTGCCACGAGGGGGCTGATTCAAGAGACCCAGTACTTC. Amino acid sequence: CATRGLIQETQYF. The J gene is TRBJ2-5, the V gene TRBV6-5, with 7 bases identical to TRBD1. In germline, CDR1 is MNHEY, CDR2 SVGAGI. The CDR3 has 13 residues. The ends lost 10 bases at V and 2 bases at J; junction bases unmatched: 7.

This chain uses TRBV29-1 with TRBJ2-4, with 10 bases matching TRBD1. The germline gives CDR1 SQVTM, CDR2 ANQGSEA. This CDR3 contains 14 residues. The J segment lost 6 bases and the V segment lost 6 bases, leaving 8 bases of the junction unmatched. The DNA for the CDR3 is TGCAGCGTGGCGGCGGGACAGGGGAGAAACATTCAGTACTTC. The encoded protein is CSVAAGQGRNIQYF.

This chain joins TRBV19 and TRBJ1-5; D is uncertain. Trimming removed 5 bases from V and 3 bases from J, with 11 bases in between. The V gene's germline CDR1 is LNHDA and CDR2 SQIVND (reference sequence). The CDR3 runs to 14 residues. The DNA of the CDR3 is TGTGCCAGTAGTTTATCGGACTTCAATCAGCCCCAGCATTTT. Translation: CASSLSDFNQPQHF.

The genes are TRBV5-1 and TRBJ2-7; 9 positions match TRBD2. Germline V CDR1 and CDR2: SGHRS, YFSETQ. The CDR3 runs to 15 residues. The junction had 13 bases not matched to a gene; V was cut back by 4 bases and J by 8 bases. The CDR3 DNA follows: TGCGCCAGCAGCCTCGAGATAGCGGGAGCCCTTAAGCAGTACTTC. Translating gives CASSLEIAGALKQYF. Complete variable domain (other parts from reference TRBV5-1 and TRBJ2-7): KAGVTQTPRYLIKTRGQQVTLSCSPISGHRSVSWYQQTPGQGLQFLFEYFSETQRNKGNFPGRFSGRQFSNSRSEMNVSTLELGDSALYLCASSLEIAGALKQYFGPGTRLTVT.

The sample holds one count of this clone. The chain employs TRBV18 and TRBJ2-7, with 13 bases aligning to TRBD2. From germline, CDR1 is KGHSH and CDR2 LQKENI. The V segment lost 5 bases and the J segment 2 bases; nucleotides outside the gene matches: 12. The CDR3 covers 18 residues. The CDR3 sequence is CASSIDRTSGSSAYEQYF. DNA of the CDR3: TGTGCCAGCTCAATCGACCGGACTAGCGGGAGTTCCGCCTACGAGCAGTACTTC.

The CDR3 coding sequence is TGTGCCGGTAGAACAAGGGGGCGCCACACCGGGGAGCTGTTTTTT. It is translated as CAGRTRGRHTGELFF. The chain joins TRBV5-4 to TRBJ2-2, with 7 bases matching TRBD1. Trimming removed 10 bases from V and 3 bases from J; junction bases left unmatched: 12. CDR3 length equals 15 residues. The germline gives CDR1 SGHNT, CDR2 YYREEE (reference sequence).

Remarks on this clone: Within the sample, other DNA sequences also encode this same CDR3. The rearrangement links TRBV6-5 to TRBJ1-1, with 8 bases aligning to TRBD1. The V segment lost 6 bases and the J segment 1 base; nucleotides outside the gene matches: 4. CDR1 MNHEY and CDR2 SVGAGI come from the germline V gene. CDR3 length: 14 residues. In DNA form, the CDR3 reads TGTGCCAGCAGGCCTGGACAGGGGAACACTGAAGCTTTCTTT. This sequence encodes CASRPGQGNTEAFF.

The chain employs TRBV11-2 and TRBJ2-2; no firm D call. V dropped 5 bases and J dropped 7 bases, with 5 bases sitting between them. Germline V gives CDR1 SGHAT, CDR2 FQNNGV. The CDR3 is 11 amino acids. The CDR3 DNA reads TGTGCCAGCAGCCTCATCGGGGAGCTGTTTTTT. It codes for CASSLIGELFF.

V and J are TRBV3-1 (or the pseudogene TRBV3-2) and TRBJ2-5, with 11 bases aligning to TRBD2. CDR1 is LGHDT, CDR2 YNNKEL, per germline (reference sequence). The CDR3 runs 18 residues. V trimming: 0 bases; J trimming: 0 bases; junction bases outside the gene matches: 6. CDR3 region: CASSQDRRTSGYQETQYF. The CDR3 nucleotides are TGTGCCAGCAGCCAAGATCGGCGGACTAGCGGGTACCAAGAGACCCAGTACTTC.